This entry lists 20 T cell receptor beta chains sequenced from one sample in a study of T cells in Graves' hyperthyroidism and ophthalmopathy (dated by TCRdb to the late 2010s). The library came from multiplex PCR. For sequencing, an Illumina HiSeq 2000 was employed. TCR beta CDR3 regions were amplified from RNA transcripts. A first-round RT-PCR of the TCR CDR3 used the HTBI primer set with the Qiagen OneStep RT-PCR kit. TCRdb reanalyzed the raw reads on its own, using fastp at Q25 for trimming and MiXCR for clone calling, and kept in-frame beta chains. When rows share a CDR3 protein, they turn into one entry using the most common DNA and genes. This sample lists roughly 570,000 distinct CDR3 sequences; approximately 15% were detected once. The ten largest clones add up to approximately 7% of the sample. Sequencing was performed on blood. These receptors originate from a woman in her twenties or thirties with Graves' hyperthyroidism.

This clonotype has a handful of counts. The J gene is TRBJ1-1, the V gene TRBV6-5, with D unclear. Per germline, CDR1 MNHEY and CDR2 SVGAGI. Between the trimmed V and J ends, which lost 0 bases and 5 bases, there was a span of 10 bases. This CDR3 is 14 amino acids long. The CDR3 DNA reads TGTGCCAGCAGTTACTCGGGAGGTGGTACTGAAGCTTTCTTT. Its translation: CASSYSGGGTEAFF.

This chain uses TRBV6-5 with TRBJ2-7, with 10 bases identical to TRBD2. Per germline, CDR1 MNHEY and CDR2 SVGAGI. CDR3 length: 13 residues. J was trimmed by 8 bases and V by 2 bases; bases with no gene match: 3. The CDR3 sequence: CASSYGTSEKQYF. CDR3 nucleotide sequence: TGTGCCAGCAGTTACGGGACTAGCGAAAAGCAGTACTTC.

This clonotype was counted ten times or more. The chain combines TRBV11-2 with TRBJ1-1; D may be TRBD1 (6 bases). V lost 7 bases to trimming and J lost 1 base, with 13 bases between them. Germline V lookup: CDR1 SGHAT, CDR2 FQNNGV. This CDR3 region has 14 residues. The CDR3 loop reads CASISDSANTEAFF. The CDR3 nucleotides read TGTGCCAGCATTTCGGACAGCGCGAACACTGAAGCTTTCTTT. The complete variable domain, with remaining parts taken from reference TRBV11-2 and TRBJ1-1, reads EAGVAQSPRYKIIEKRQSVAFWCNPISGHATLYWYQQILGQGPKLLIQFQNNGVVDDSQLPKDRFSAERLKGVDSTLKIQPAKLEDSAVYLCASISDSANTEAFFGQGTRLTVV.

This clonotype appeared many times. The J gene is TRBJ2-3, the V gene TRBV20-1; D may be TRBD2 (5 bases). Germline V lookup: CDR1 DFQATT, CDR2 SNEGSKA (reference sequence). V lost 6 bases, J lost 2 bases, and 9 bases lay in between. This CDR3 region has 12 residues. CDR3 sequence: CSARLTTDTQYF. The CDR3 nucleotides read TGCAGTGCCAGACTAACCACAGATACGCAGTATTTT.

This clonotype was found many times. The chain's CDR3 is CASSLSRGAELQIYNEQFF. The CDR3 coding sequence is TGTGCCAGCAGCTTAAGTCGGGGAGCGGAGCTCCAGATATACAATGAGCAGTTCTTC. The chain is built from TRBV13 and TRBJ2-1, with TRBD2 as a possible D gene (5 bases). Germline CDR1 and CDR2: PRHDT and FYEKMQ (reference sequence). The V end was cut by 2 bases, the J end by 4 bases, with 24 bases between. This CDR3 spans 19 amino acids.

This clonotype was counted at least ten times. This chain links TRBV12-3 or TRBV12-4 with TRBJ2-7; no definite D call. The CDR3 extends over 12 amino acids. Trimming took 4 bases from V and 5 from J, leaving 9 bases between them. CDR3 nucleotides: TGTGCCAGCAGTTCCCAATCGAACGAGCAGTACTTC. It encodes CASSSQSNEQYF.

The chain joins TRBV4-2 to TRBJ2-3; the D is unclear. The ends were cut back, 1 base at V and 1 base at J, with 6 bases in the middle. The CDR3 is 14 amino acids. CDR1 and CDR2 (germline): LGHNA, YNFKEQ. The CDR3 DNA reads as TGTGCCAGCAGCCAAGTGGTGGGCACAGATACGCAGTATTTT. Amino acids: CASSQVVGTDTQYF.

This chain joins TRBV29-1 and TRBJ2-5, with 7 bases lining up with TRBD2. The CDR3 runs to 15 residues. Trimming at V came to 8 bases and at J to 1 base, leaving 13 bases not matched to a gene. Germline lookup yields CDR1 SQVTM and CDR2 ANQGSEA. The CDR3, as DNA: TGCAGCCCTGTTGGTTGGGACTACCTCCAAGAGACCCAGTACTTC. It yields the protein CSPVGWDYLQETQYF.

Ten or more counts support this clonotype. CDR3 sequence: CAWSVALGPAGELFF. CDR3 DNA: TGTGCCTGGAGTGTAGCATTAGGGCCGGCCGGGGAGCTGTTTTTT. The chain is built from TRBV30 and TRBJ2-2; the D is unclear. Germline CDR1 reads GTSNPN; CDR2 reads SVGIG (reference sequence). The CDR3 loop spans 15 amino acids. Deletions cut 0 bases from V and 6 bases from J, with 14 bases between.

The chain employs TRBV7-2 and TRBJ1-4, with 7 nucleotides matching TRBD1. Germline CDR1 reads SGHTA; CDR2 reads FQGNSA. V shed 7 bases and J 2 bases; nucleotides not matched to a gene: 7. The CDR3 is 15 residues long. The CDR3 here is CASTQGGATNEKLFF. In DNA, the CDR3 is TGTGCCAGCACCCAGGGGGGGGCGACTAATGAAAAACTGTTTTTT.

Ten or more counts support this clonotype. The V and J genes are TRBV27 and TRBJ2-7; TRBD2 matches at 9 bases. CDR1 and CDR2 (germline): MNHEY, SMNVEV (reference sequence). The CDR3 covers 16 residues. The V segment lost 2 bases and the J segment 0 bases; nucleotides outside the gene matches: 5. CDR3 nucleotides: TGTGCCAGCAGTTTACTGGCGGGAGGGCCCTCCTACGAGCAGTACTTC. It encodes CASSLLAGGPSYEQYF.

In this sample, this clonotype turned up a few times. The genes are TRBV11-2 and TRBJ2-3; no clear D gene. V was cut by 5 bases and J by 0 bases, with 12 bases left in between. From germline, CDR1 is SGHAT and CDR2 FQNNGV. CDR3 length: 15 residues. CDR3 nucleotides: TGTGCCAGCAGCCTACAGTACCCTAGCACAGATACGCAGTATTTT. It encodes CASSLQYPSTDTQYF.

This chain connects TRBV2 to TRBJ2-7; 10 bases agree with TRBD2. With V trimmed by 7 bases and J by 6 bases, 9 bases remained unmatched. CDR1 and CDR2 (germline): SNHLY, FYNNEI. This CDR3 spans 14 amino acids. CDR3 protein: CASISGTSAGEQYF. CDR3 DNA: TGTGCCAGCATATCCGGGACTAGCGCCGGCGAGCAGTACTTC.

This clonotype was found a few times. V gene TRBV12-5 combines with J gene TRBJ2-1; 8 bases are shared with TRBD2. J was trimmed by 4 bases and V by 4 bases; bases with no gene match: 12. This CDR3 spans 17 amino acids. CDR1 and CDR2 from the germline V gene are LGHNT and FRNRAP. The CDR3 protein is CASGSTPGTRVYNEQFF. The CDR3 nucleotides are TGTGCTAGTGGTTCCACACCCGGGACTAGGGTATACAATGAGCAGTTCTTC.

This clonotype was picked up many times. The chain joins TRBV2 to TRBJ2-1; 15 bases match TRBD2. The CDR3 spans 16 residues. The V and J ends lost 6 bases and 9 bases, in that order; junction bases with no gene match: 9. Per germline, CDR1 SNHLY and CDR2 FYNNEI. The DNA of the CDR3 is TGTGCCAGCAGCGGGGGACTAGCGGGAGGATCCGTTGAGCAGTTCTTC. Its protein is CASSGGLAGGSVEQFF. Drawing the rest from reference TRBV2 and TRBJ2-1, the complete variable domain is EPEVTQTPSHQVTQMGQEVILRCVPISNHLYFYWYRQILGQKVEFLVSFYNNEISEKSEIFDDQFSVERPDGSNFTLKIRSTKLEDSAMYFCASSGGLAGGSVEQFFGPGTRLTVL.

This clonotype was picked up one time. The chain recombines TRBV6-1 with TRBJ2-7; 7 bases map to TRBD2. Germline CDR1 is MNHNS and CDR2 is SASEGT. There are 15 residues in the CDR3. The ends lost 7 bases at V and 6 bases at J; junction bases unmatched: 15. CDR3 coding DNA: TGTGCCAGCATTCAACCAGCGGGGCTTGACTTCGAGCAGTACTTC. Its translation: CASIQPAGLDFEQYF.

V and J are TRBV24-1 and TRBJ2-7, with 10 bases identical to TRBD1. From germline, CDR1 is KGHDR and CDR2 SFDVKD. The CDR3 sequence is 15 residues long. V lost 3 bases, J lost 5 bases, and 6 bases stayed unmatched. The CDR3 loop is CATSDRQGARDEQYF. The CDR3 region has the DNA TGTGCCACCAGTGATAGACAGGGGGCGAGGGACGAGCAGTACTTC.

The V and J genes are TRBV30 and TRBJ2-5; no definite D call. Germline values: CDR1 GTSNPN, CDR2 SVGIG (reference sequence). The CDR3 length is 12 residues. The V end was cut by 2 bases, the J end by 5 bases, with 9 bases between. The CDR3 DNA sequence: TGTGCCTGGAGTTTTGAAGGGGAGACCCAGTACTTC. Translation: CAWSFEGETQYF. The variable domain in full, completed from reference TRBV30 and TRBJ2-5, reads SQTIHQWPATLVQPVGSPLSLECTVEGTSNPNLYWYRQAAGRGLQLLFYSVGIGQISSEVPQNLSASRPQDRQFILSSKKLLLSDSGFYLCAWSFEGETQYFGPGTRLLVL.

This clonotype was detected only a few times. The gene calls are TRBV9 and TRBJ2-5; D possibly uses TRBD1 or TRBD2 (6 bases each). Germline CDR1 is SGDLS and CDR2 is YYNGEE. The V end was cut by 0 bases, the J end by 2 bases, with 8 bases between. This CDR3 is 14 amino acids long. The CDR3 DNA reads TGTGCCAGCAGCGTAGGGGGGGCACAAGAGACCCAGTACTTC. Translation gives CASSVGGAQETQYF. Full variable domain (outside the CDR3, taken from reference TRBV9 and TRBJ2-5): DSGVTQTPKHLITATGQRVTLRCSPRSGDLSVYWYQQSLDQGLQFLIQYYNGEERAKGNILERFSAQQFPDLHSELNLSSLELGDSALYFCASSVGGAQETQYFGPGTRLLVL.

The CDR3 sequence: CASEKAGVVNEQFF. CDR3 nucleotide sequence: TGTGCCAGCGAGAAAGCGGGAGTCGTCAATGAGCAGTTCTTC. The V and J genes are TRBV12-3 or TRBV12-4 and TRBJ2-1, with 8 nucleotides matching TRBD2. This CDR3 is 14 amino acids long. The ends lost 8 bases at V and 6 bases at J; junction bases unmatched: 9.